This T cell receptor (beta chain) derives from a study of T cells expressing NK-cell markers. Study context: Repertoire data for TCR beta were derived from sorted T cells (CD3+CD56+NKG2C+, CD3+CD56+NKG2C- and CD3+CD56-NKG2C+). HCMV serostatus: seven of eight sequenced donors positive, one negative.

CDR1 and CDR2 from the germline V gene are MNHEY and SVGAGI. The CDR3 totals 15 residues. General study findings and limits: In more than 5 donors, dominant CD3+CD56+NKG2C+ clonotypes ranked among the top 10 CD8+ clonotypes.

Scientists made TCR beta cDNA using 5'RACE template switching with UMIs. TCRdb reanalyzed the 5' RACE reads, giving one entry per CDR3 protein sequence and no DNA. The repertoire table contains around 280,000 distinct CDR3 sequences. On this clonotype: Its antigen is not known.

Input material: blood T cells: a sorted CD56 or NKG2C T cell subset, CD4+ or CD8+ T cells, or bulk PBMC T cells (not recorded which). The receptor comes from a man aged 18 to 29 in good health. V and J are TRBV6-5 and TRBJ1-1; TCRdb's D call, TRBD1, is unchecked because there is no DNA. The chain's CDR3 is CASSWDRRRETEAFF.